This T cell receptor (beta chain) emerged from a study of blood T cell repertoires in COVID-19. Sequencing used immunoSEQ multiplex PCR; TCRdb keeps in-frame clones, though not all of them. The sample lists around 250,000 clones; 75% to 90% were seen once. CDR3 length: 14 residues. Unmatched junction bases numbered 6, after V lost 4 bases and J lost 6 bases. CDR1 and CDR2 (germline): LNHDA, SQIVND (reference sequence). Sequenced sample: PBMCs or T cells enriched from blood (not recorded which). The sequence came from a woman in her forties or fifties who had recovered from COVID-19. The V and J genes are TRBV19 and TRBJ2-1; 7 bases match TRBD1. Here the CDR3 reads CASSKRGRFNEQFF. CDR3 DNA sequence: TGTGCCAGTAGTAAAAGGGGGCGTTTCAATGAGCAGTTCTTC.